This is a list of T cell receptor beta chains from one sample in a study of cytomegalovirus exposure and HLA in healthy donors. The assay was immunoSEQ multiplex PCR, and TCRdb's table has in-frame clones only and misses some. Of some 70,000 clones listed, 75% to 80% are singletons. Sequencing was performed on PBMCs. The receptors originated from a young man in good health and CMV-seropositive. CDR3s include the opening cysteine and the closing phenylalanine or tryptophan. The D gene is left open where the match is weak. The size entry is marked missing in some rows and otherwise reads once, few, many or a size class.

TRBV7-2	TRBJ2-7	TRBD1	NA	TGTGCCAGCAGCAGTAATGCCGGGACAGGGGTGGAAGAGCAGTACTTC	CASSSNAGTGVEEQYF
TRBV6-4	TRBJ2-3	TRBD2	NA	TGTGCCAGCAGTGACTCCCAGCGGGACCCAGATACGCAGTATTTT	CASSDSQRDPDTQYF
TRBV13	TRBJ1-1	NA	NA	TGTGCCAGCTCTAGTGGGGGAGGGAGGGCTTTCTTT	CASSSGGGRAFF
TRBV7-9	TRBJ1-1	TRBD1	NA	TGTGCCAGCAGCCTCCGCGGGTGGACAGGGGGGTACACTGAAGCTTTCTTT	CASSLRGWTGGYTEAFF
TRBV29-1	TRBJ2-7	NA	few	TGCAGCGTTGAGTTGGGCGAACCGTACGAGCAGTACTTC	CSVELGEPYEQYF
TRBV6-5	TRBJ2-1	NA	NA	TGTGCCAGCAGTTTCGTGGGGGCCTCCTACAATGAGCAGTTCTTC	CASSFVGASYNEQFF
TRBV6-5	TRBJ2-1	NA	medium-sized	TGTGCCAGCATCGGCGCGGGGTATGAGCAGTTCTTC	CASIGAGYEQFF
TRBV6-1	TRBJ1-1	TRBD1	once	TGTGCCAGCAGTGCGAGGACAGGAGTCGATACTGAAGCTTTCTTT	CASSARTGVDTEAFF
TRBV7-2	TRBJ2-3	TRBD1	NA	TGTGCCAGCAGCCCCGAGTCCCAGGGGGCAGATACGCAGTATTTT	CASSPESQGADTQYF
TRBV10-3	TRBJ2-1	TRBD2	NA	TGTGCCATAGCCGGGACTAGCGGGGGGTTGGATGAGCAGTTCTTC	CAIAGTSGGLDEQFF
TRBV25-1	TRBJ2-1	TRBD2	NA	TGTGCCAGCGGACTAGCGGTCCATGAGCAGTTCTTC	CASGLAVHEQFF
TRBV5-6	TRBJ1-1	TRBD1	NA	TGTGCCAGCAGCTTGGAGACAGGGGGCTTCATCACTGAAGCTTTCTTT	CASSLETGGFITEAFF
TRBV9	TRBJ1-1	NA	NA	TGTGCCAGCAGCGGGACAGCTTCGAACACTGAAGCTTTCTTT	CASSGTASNTEAFF
TRBV7-6	TRBJ2-2	NA	NA	TGTGCCAGCAGCCTAACCCCGGAGACCGGGGAGCTGTTTTTT	CASSLTPETGELFF
TRBV5-1	TRBJ2-4	NA	NA	TGCGCCAGCAGCTTGTTACATATCAAAAACATTCAGTACTTC	CASSLLHIKNIQYF
TRBV18	TRBJ1-2	NA	few	TGTGCCAGCTCAGCAAGGACAGAGGTTTATGGCTACACCTTC	CASSARTEVYGYTF
TRBV30	TRBJ1-5	NA	NA	TGTGCCTGGGGGACTTATAGCAATCAGCCCCAGCATTTT	CAWGTYSNQPQHF
TRBV6-1	TRBJ2-5	NA	NA	TGTGCCAGCAGTGCCCAGGGTGGGCGAGAGACCCAGTACTTC	CASSAQGGRETQYF
TRBV2	TRBJ1-2	NA	NA	TGTGCCAGCAGTGTATCAGGGAACTATGGCTACACCTTC	CASSVSGNYGYTF
TRBV25-1	TRBJ2-5	TRBD1	NA	TGTGCCAGCAGTGGAAGGGGGCAGGGGGAGACCCAGTACTTC	CASSGRGQGETQYF
TRBV7-9	TRBJ1-2	NA	NA	TGTGCCAGCAGCGAGCCGGGAGACTTTTCCCTGGTCGGCTACACCTTC	CASSEPGDFSLVGYTF
TRBV6-1	TRBJ2-7	NA	NA	TGTGCCAGCACCAACCAGGGTGACGGCTACGAGCAGTACTTC	CASTNQGDGYEQYF
TRBV5-1	TRBJ2-7	NA	once	TGCGCCAGCAGCTACGGGAACAACGAGCAGTACTTC	CASSYGNNEQYF
TRBV5-1	TRBJ2-5	NA	few	TGCGCCAGCAGCCCAGGCGCCGAGACCCAGTACTTC	CASSPGAETQYF
TRBV30	TRBJ2-7	NA	few	TGTGCCTGGAGTAGGGGGGAGGGTTACGAGCAGTACTTC	CAWSRGEGYEQYF
TRBV2	TRBJ1-5	NA	NA	TGTGCCAGCAGTGAAACCGCAGGCCCGAATCAGCCCCAGCATTTT	CASSETAGPNQPQHF
TRBV10-2	TRBJ2-5	NA	NA	TGCGCCAGCAGTGAGTCGCACGGGAGCGGGGAGACCCAGTACTTC	CASSESHGSGETQYF
TRBV9	TRBJ2-7	TRBD1	NA	TGTGCCAGCAGCCCCCGAAGGGGGACAGGGGGAGGCGAGCAGTACTTC	CASSPRRGTGGGEQYF
TRBV11-2	TRBJ1-1	NA	NA	TGTGCCAGCAGCTTAGAACGGACAGCAAACACTGAAGCTTTCTTT	CASSLERTANTEAFF
TRBV19	TRBJ2-1	TRBD2	NA	TGTGCCAGTACTTTAGCGGGGGGTTCCTACAATGAGCAGTTCTTC	CASTLAGGSYNEQFF
TRBV4-1	TRBJ2-5	NA	NA	TGCGCCAGCAGCCAAGTTTTGGGTGGGGCATCGATGGAGACCCAGTACTTC	CASSQVLGGASMETQYF
TRBV6-5	TRBJ1-4	TRBD1	NA	TGTGCCAGCAGCCAGAGGGACAGGGGTAATGAAAAACTGTTTTTT	CASSQRDRGNEKLFF
TRBV30	TRBJ1-5	TRBD1	NA	TGTGCCTGGAGTGTGGACAGGGGTAATCAGCCCCAGCATTTT	CAWSVDRGNQPQHF
TRBV5-1	TRBJ2-3	NA	NA	TGCGCCAGCAGCCCCGCGGGGTTGTTGGCAGATACGCAGTATTTT	CASSPAGLLADTQYF
TRBV7-9	TRBJ2-7	NA	once	TGTGCCAGCAGCTTAGCGGCCACCTACGAGCAGTACTTC	CASSLAATYEQYF
TRBV19	TRBJ2-7	TRBD1	NA	TGTGCCAGTAGTATTGGACAGGGAATCGAGCAGTACTTC	CASSIGQGIEQYF
TRBV7-2	TRBJ1-1	NA	NA	TGTGCCAGCAGCTCCTACAGGAACACTGAAGCTTTCTTT	CASSSYRNTEAFF
TRBV7-9	TRBJ2-3	NA	NA	TGTGCCAGCAGCTACGAGGGCCCAGATACGCAGTATTTT	CASSYEGPDTQYF
TRBV5-1	TRBJ1-1	NA	NA	TGCGCCAGCAGCTTGGTTAGGGGCTCGAGTATAAACACTGAAGCTTTCTTT	CASSLVRGSSINTEAFF
TRBV2	TRBJ1-4	TRBD1	once	TGTGCCAGCTCGTGGGGACAGGCAACTAATGAAAAACTGTTTTTT	CASSWGQATNEKLFF
TRBV30	TRBJ2-7	TRBD1	NA	TGTGCCTATGGGGACAGTACCTACGAGCAGTACTTC	CAYGDSTYEQYF
TRBV2	TRBJ1-1	NA	NA	TGTGCCAGCAGTCCTCGCCTGGGGGGGAACACTGAAGCTTTCTTT	CASSPRLGGNTEAFF
TRBV30	TRBJ1-5	NA	NA	TGTACCTGGAGCCCCACGGGGGGAAATCAGCCCCAGCATTTT	CTWSPTGGNQPQHF
TRBV6-5	TRBJ1-1	TRBD1	once	TGTGCCAGCAGAGGGACAGGGGCCACTGAAGCTTTCTTT	CASRGTGATEAFF
TRBV6-1	TRBJ2-7	NA	NA	TGTGCCAGCAGTGAAATCTCTGGGGCTCAGCAGTACTTC	CASSEISGAQQYF
TRBV29-1	TRBJ2-1	TRBD2	once	TGCAGCGTGGAGGGACTAGCGGGAAGCCCCGCCCCCGCAGAGCAGTTCTTC	CSVEGLAGSPAPAEQFF
TRBV5-6	TRBJ2-7	TRBD2	NA	TGTGCCAGCAGCCGAGCGGGGGGGTCCTACGAGCAGTACTTC	CASSRAGGSYEQYF
TRBV6-1	TRBJ1-2	TRBD1	NA	TGTGCCAGCAGTGAGGGACAGGGGGCGTCGGGCTACACCTTC	CASSEGQGASGYTF
TRBV2	TRBJ1-5	NA	once	TGTGCCAGCAGACTAGGGATCGATCAGCCCCAGCATTTT	CASRLGIDQPQHF
TRBV2	TRBJ1-2	NA	NA	TGTGCCAGCAGGCAGGGGTTCGACTATGGCTACACCTTC	CASRQGFDYGYTF
TRBV4-1	TRBJ2-7	NA	NA	TGCGCCAGCAGCCAAGGAGGAGGGGACCTCTACGAGCAGTACTTC	CASSQGGGDLYEQYF
TRBV6-5	TRBJ2-7	NA	NA	TGTGCCAGCAGTCACTACAGGGCCCACGAGCAGTACTTC	CASSHYRAHEQYF
TRBV6-5	TRBJ1-2	TRBD1	NA	TGTGCCAGCAGTTACTCAGGGGGCGTAGGCTACACCTTC	CASSYSGGVGYTF
TRBV7-2	TRBJ2-3	NA	NA	TGTGCCAGCAGCTCGCCTGTGAGAGATACGCAGTATTTT	CASSSPVRDTQYF
TRBV5-1	TRBJ2-7	NA	NA	TGCGCCAGCAGCTCCGACACGGCGAGCGGCGGGGAGCAGTACTTC	CASSSDTASGGEQYF
TRBV5-1	TRBJ2-3	NA	NA	TGCGCCAGCAGCCACCCGGGGGGCCCCTTTACAGATACGCAGTATTTT	CASSHPGGPFTDTQYF
TRBV12-5	TRBJ1-1	NA	NA	TGTGCTAGTGGCACCGAGGCCGACACTGAAGCTTTCTTT	CASGTEADTEAFF
TRBV27	TRBJ1-1	TRBD1	NA	TGTGCCAGCAGCGGGACAGAGAACACTGAAGCTTTCTTT	CASSGTENTEAFF
TRBV29-1	TRBJ1-2	TRBD1	NA	TGCAGCGTTGAAGATGGGGACAGGGGTGGCTACACCTTC	CSVEDGDRGGYTF